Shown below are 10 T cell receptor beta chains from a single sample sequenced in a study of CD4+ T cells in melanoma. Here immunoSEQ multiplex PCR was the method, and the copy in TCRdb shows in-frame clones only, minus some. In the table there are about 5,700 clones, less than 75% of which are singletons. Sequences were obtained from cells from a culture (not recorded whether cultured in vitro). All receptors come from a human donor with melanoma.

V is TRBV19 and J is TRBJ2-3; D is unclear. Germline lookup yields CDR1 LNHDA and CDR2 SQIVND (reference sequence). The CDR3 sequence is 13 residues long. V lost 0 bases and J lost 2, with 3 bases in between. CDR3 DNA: TGTGCCAGTAGTATAGACTACACAGATACGCAGTATTTT. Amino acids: CASSIDYTDTQYF.

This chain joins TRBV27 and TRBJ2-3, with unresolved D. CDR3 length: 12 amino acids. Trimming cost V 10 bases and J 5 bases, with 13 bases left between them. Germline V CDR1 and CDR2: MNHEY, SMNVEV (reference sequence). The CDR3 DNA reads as TGTGCCACCGGAGTTCGTCTAGATACGCAGTATTTT. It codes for CATGVRLDTQYF.

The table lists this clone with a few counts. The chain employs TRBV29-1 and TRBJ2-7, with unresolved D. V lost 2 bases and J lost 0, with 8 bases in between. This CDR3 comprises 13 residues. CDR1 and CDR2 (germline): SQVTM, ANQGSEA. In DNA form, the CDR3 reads TGCAGCGTTGAATCAGAATTCTCCTACGAGCAGTACTTC. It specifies CSVESEFSYEQYF.

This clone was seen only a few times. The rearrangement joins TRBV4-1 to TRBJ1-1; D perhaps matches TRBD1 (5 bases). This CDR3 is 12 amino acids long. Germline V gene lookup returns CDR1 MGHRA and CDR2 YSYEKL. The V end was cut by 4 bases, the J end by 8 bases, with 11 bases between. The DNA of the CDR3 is TGCGCCAGCAGCCCCCTTCGGGGGGAAGCTTTCTTT. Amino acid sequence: CASSPLRGEAFF.

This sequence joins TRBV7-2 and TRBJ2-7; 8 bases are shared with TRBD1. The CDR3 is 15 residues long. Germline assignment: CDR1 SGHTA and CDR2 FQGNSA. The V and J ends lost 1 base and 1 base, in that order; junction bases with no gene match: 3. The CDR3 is CASSLGQGLSYEQYF. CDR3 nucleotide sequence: TGTGCCAGCAGCTTAGGACAGGGGCTTTCCTACGAGCAGTACTTC.

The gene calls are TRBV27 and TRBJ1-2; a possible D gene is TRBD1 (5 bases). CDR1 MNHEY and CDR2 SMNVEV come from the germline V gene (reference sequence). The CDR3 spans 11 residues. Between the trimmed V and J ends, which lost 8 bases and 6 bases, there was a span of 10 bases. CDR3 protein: CASGRGNGYTF. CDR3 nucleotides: TGTGCCAGCGGGAGGGGTAATGGCTACACCTTC.

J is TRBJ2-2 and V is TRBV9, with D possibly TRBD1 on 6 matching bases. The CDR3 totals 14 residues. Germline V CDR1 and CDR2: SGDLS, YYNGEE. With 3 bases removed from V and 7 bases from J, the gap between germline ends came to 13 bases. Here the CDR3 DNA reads TGTGCCAGCAGCGGAGACAGGTTAGGCGGGGAGCTGTTTTTT. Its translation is CASSGDRLGGELFF.

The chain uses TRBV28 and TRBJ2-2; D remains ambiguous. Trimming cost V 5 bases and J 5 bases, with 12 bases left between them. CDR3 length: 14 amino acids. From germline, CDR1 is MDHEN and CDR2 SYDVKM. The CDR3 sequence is CASSPPPWTGELFF. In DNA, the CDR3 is TGTGCCAGCAGTCCCCCGCCGTGGACCGGGGAGCTGTTTTTT.

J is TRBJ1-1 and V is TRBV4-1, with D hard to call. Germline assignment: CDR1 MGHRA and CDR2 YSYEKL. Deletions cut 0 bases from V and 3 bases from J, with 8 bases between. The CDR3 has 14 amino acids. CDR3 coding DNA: TGCGCCAGCAGCCAAGAGGCTTGGGACACTGAAGCTTTCTTT. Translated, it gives CASSQEAWDTEAFF.

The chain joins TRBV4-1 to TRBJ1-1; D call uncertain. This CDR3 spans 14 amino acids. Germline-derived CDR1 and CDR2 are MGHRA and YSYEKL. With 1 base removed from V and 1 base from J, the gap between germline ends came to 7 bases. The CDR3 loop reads CASSQGAENTEAFF. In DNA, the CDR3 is TGCGCCAGCAGCCAAGGGGCGGAGAACACTGAAGCTTTCTTT.